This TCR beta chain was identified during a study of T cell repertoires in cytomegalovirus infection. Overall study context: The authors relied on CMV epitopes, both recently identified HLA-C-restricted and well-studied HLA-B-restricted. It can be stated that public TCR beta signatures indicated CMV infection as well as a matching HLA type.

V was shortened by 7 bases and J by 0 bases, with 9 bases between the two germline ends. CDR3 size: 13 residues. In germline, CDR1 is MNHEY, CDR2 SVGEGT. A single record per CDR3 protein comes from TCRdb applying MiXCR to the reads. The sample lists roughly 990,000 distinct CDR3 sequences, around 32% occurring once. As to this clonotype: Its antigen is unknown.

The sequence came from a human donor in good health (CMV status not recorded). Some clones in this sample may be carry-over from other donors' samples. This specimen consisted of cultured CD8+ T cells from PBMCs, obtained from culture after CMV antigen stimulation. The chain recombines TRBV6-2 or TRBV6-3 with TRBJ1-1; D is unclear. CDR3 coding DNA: TGTGCCAGCACGGGTCCTATGAACACTGAAGCTTTCTTT. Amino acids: CASTGPMNTEAFF.